The 10 T cell receptor beta chains below come from one sample, sequenced in a study of PD-L1 blockade in urothelial cancer. Method: immunoSEQ multiplex PCR; TCRdb's copy keeps in-frame clones and lacks some. The sample consists of around 100,000 clones, approximately 90% of them appearing once. The specimen was PBMCs, collected around atezolizumab (anti-PD-L1) treatment. The receptors here all came from an elderly woman with urothelial cancer.

Worth noting for this clone: Other DNA sequences of this sample code for an identical CDR3. CDR3 bases: TGCGCCAGCAGCCTGGACAGGGGGAGCAATCAGCCCCAGCATTTT. Its translation is CASSLDRGSNQPQHF. The chain has TRBV5-1 and TRBJ1-5, with 10 bases aligning to TRBD1. J gave up 1 base and V 4 bases, and 2 bases lay outside the gene matches. The CDR3 is made up of 15 amino acids. Germline CDR1 reads SGHRS; CDR2 reads YFSETQ.

V usage is TRBV7-2 and J usage is TRBJ2-2, with 7 bases matching TRBD1. Germline values: CDR1 SGHTA, CDR2 FQGNSA. This CDR3 is 15 amino acids long. J gave up 4 bases and V 4 bases, and 6 bases lay outside the gene matches. CDR3 nucleotides: TGTGCCAGCAGCTCATCGACAGGGCCCACCGGGGAGCTGTTTTTT. Translated, it gives CASSSSTGPTGELFF.

The chain couples TRBV19 to TRBJ1-2; 9 bases align to TRBD1. This CDR3 comprises 15 residues. CDR1 and CDR2 (germline): LNHDA, SQIVND (reference sequence). J lost 4 bases, V lost 5 bases, and 8 bases had no gene match. The CDR3 DNA reads TGTGCCAGTAGTGAGCCGGGACAGGGTCCCTATGGCTACACCTTC. Protein: CASSEPGQGPYGYTF.

The rearrangement uses TRBV19 and TRBJ1-5, with TRBD1 matching over 7 bases. CDR1 is LNHDA and CDR2 is SQIVND in the germline V gene (reference sequence). The ends lost 4 bases at V and 13 bases at J; junction bases unmatched: 7. There are 12 residues in the CDR3. The CDR3 DNA reads TGTGCCAGTAGTACACGACAGGGATCTCAGCATTTT. Translating gives CASSTRQGSQHF. The whole variable domain, remainder taken from reference TRBV19 and TRBJ1-5, is DGGITQSPKYLFRKEGQNVTLSCEQNLNHDAMYWYRQDPGQGLRLIYYSQIVNDFQKGDIAEGYSVSREKKESFPLTVTSAQKNPTAFYLCASSTRQGSQHFGDGTRLSIL.

The J gene is TRBJ1-1, the V gene TRBV6-5, with D possibly matching TRBD1 (6 bases). Germline CDR1 and CDR2: MNHEY and SVGAGI. The ends were cut back, 5 bases at V and 6 bases at J, with 13 bases in the middle. CDR3 size: 13 residues. CDR3 in amino acids: CASSGQLGAEAFF. CDR3 DNA sequence: TGTGCCAGCAGTGGACAGCTAGGCGCTGAAGCTTTCTTT.

The rearrangement joins TRBV6-5 to TRBJ2-7; the match to TRBD1 covers 8 bases. V shed 5 bases, J shed 2 bases, and the junction held 5 bases outside the gene matches. The V gene's germline CDR1 is MNHEY and CDR2 SVGAGI. This CDR3 contains 14 residues. DNA for the CDR3: TGTGCCAGCAGTAGACAGGGGTTTACCTACGAGCAGTACTTC. It yields the protein CASSRQGFTYEQYF.

CDR3 nucleotide sequence: TGTGCCAGCAGCGAATGGGGACTAGCGGGAGGGCCAACGAAGGAGACCCAGTACTTC. Translating it yields CASSEWGLAGGPTKETQYF. V usage is TRBV6-1 and J usage is TRBJ2-5, with 16 bases identical to TRBD2. The CDR3 runs 19 residues. Trimming removed 6 bases from V and 5 bases from J; junction bases left unmatched: 15. CDR1 is MNHNS, CDR2 SASEGT, per germline.

This sequence joins TRBV4-2 and TRBJ2-2; D may be TRBD2 (5 bases). CDR3 length: 16 amino acids. The germline V gene has CDR1 LGHNA and CDR2 YNFKEQ. V lost 0 bases, J lost 4 bases, and 12 bases lay in between. The CDR3 DNA is TGTGCCAGCAGCCAAGATTTACTAGTTCTCACCGGGGAGCTGTTTTTT. Protein product: CASSQDLLVLTGELFF.

The CDR3 coding sequence is TGTGCCAGCAGTTTAGATCCCGGTCAGCCCCAGCATTTT. Translation: CASSLDPGQPQHF. The chain links TRBV27 to TRBJ1-5; D uncertain. This CDR3 is 13 amino acids long. V lost 2 bases and J lost 6, with 8 bases in between. Germline-derived CDR1 and CDR2 are MNHEY and SMNVEV (reference sequence).

V is TRBV19 and J is TRBJ1-5, with 9 positions matching TRBD1. The germline gives CDR1 LNHDA, CDR2 SQIVND (reference sequence). The CDR3 has 15 residues. Trimming took 5 bases from V and 9 from J; bases not matched to a gene: 11. This CDR3 is CASSLGQGINGPQHF. CDR3 sequence (DNA): TGTGCCAGTAGTTTGGGACAGGGAATTAACGGGCCCCAGCATTTT.